A selection of T cell receptor beta chains follows, all from one sample in a study of CD8 T cells in ankylosing spondylitis. MiXCR, run by TCRdb on the 5' RACE reads, gives a single entry per CDR3 protein. The sample yields more than 60,000 distinct CDR3 sequences, about 5.7% seen once. The specimen was blood, either unsorted or a sorted T cell fraction (not recorded which). Source of these receptors: a male donor with ankylosing spondylitis or in good health (not recorded which). Both conserved end residues are part of each CDR3. Fields, in order: V gene, J gene, clone size, D gene, CDR3 protein, CDR3 DNA. The D gene is left open where the match is weak. Size is stated as once, few, many or a size class.

TRBV7-2	TRBJ2-1	many	TRBD1	CASSPDRGYNEQFF	TGTGCCAGCAGCCCAGACAGGGGATACAATGAGCAGTTCTTC
TRBV5-8	TRBJ2-1	many	-	CASSPLRVSNEQFF	TGTGCCAGCAGCCCCTTGCGAGTTTCCAATGAGCAGTTCTTC
TRBV4-1	TRBJ2-7	many	-	CASSHVTNGYEQYF	TGCGCCAGCAGCCATGTGACAAACGGTTACGAGCAGTACTTC
TRBV28	TRBJ2-1	many	TRBD1	CASLRGYEQFF	TGTGCCAGCCTCAGGGGGTATGAGCAGTTCTTC
TRBV29-1	TRBJ2-7	many	TRBD2	CSVGGGRSYEQYF	TGCAGCGTTGGGGGGGGGAGGTCGTACGAGCAGTACTTC
TRBV15	TRBJ2-3	many	-	CATSGRNTDTQYF	TGTGCCACCAGCGGACGTAACACAGATACGCAGTATTTT
TRBV5-1	TRBJ2-2	many	TRBD2	CASSPLAGGLDTGELFF	TGCGCCAGCAGCCCGCTTGCGGGGGGGCTCGACACCGGGGAGCTGTTTTTT
TRBV7-2	TRBJ2-4	few	-	CASSLSGNQDIQYF	TGTGCCAGCAGCTTGTCCGGGAACCAGGACATTCAGTACTTC
TRBV28	TRBJ2-3	many	-	CATKAGLDSTDTQYF	TGTGCCACCAAAGCGGGCCTTGATAGCACAGATACGCAGTATTTT
TRBV6-1	TRBJ1-1	many	TRBD1	CASRPIKFFRTGVGTEAFF	TGTGCCAGCAGACCTATAAAATTTTTTCGGACAGGGGTCGGGACTGAAGCTTTCTTT
TRBV5-1	TRBJ1-5	many	TRBD1	CASSLGTGLPQHF	TGCGCCAGCAGCTTGGGGACAGGGTTGCCCCAGCATTTT
TRBV9	TRBJ2-4	many	TRBD1	CASSASGTEQNIQYF	TGTGCCAGCAGCGCTTCCGGGACAGAACAAAACATTCAGTACTTC
TRBV10-3	TRBJ1-4	many	-	CAISSPGQGGEKLFF	TGTGCCATCAGTAGTCCGGGCCAGGGCGGCGAAAAACTGTTTTTT
TRBV7-6	TRBJ1-4	many	-	CASSSAGLYHEKLFF	TGTGCCAGCAGCTCAGCGGGCCTTTACCATGAAAAACTGTTTTTT
TRBV5-1	TRBJ2-2	many	-	CASIDDRNTGELFF	TGCGCCAGCATCGACGATCGGAACACCGGGGAGCTGTTTTTT
TRBV27	TRBJ1-1	many	-	CASSLMGVNTEAFF	TGTGCCAGCAGTTTAATGGGTGTGAACACTGAAGCTTTCTTT
TRBV5-6	TRBJ1-1	many	-	CASSSGPDTEAFF	TGTGCCAGCAGCTCGGGACCGGACACTGAAGCTTTCTTT
TRBV29-1	TRBJ1-2	many	-	CSALTGDNYGYTF	TGCAGCGCTCTGACAGGAGATAACTATGGCTACACCTTC
TRBV5-6	TRBJ2-5	many	-	CASSVPGTSQETQYF	TGTGCCAGCAGCGTGCCCGGGACAAGCCAAGAGACCCAGTACTTC
TRBV20-1	TRBJ2-1	many	TRBD1	CSARDHRDRGFISYNEQFF	TGCAGTGCTAGAGATCATCGGGACAGGGGATTTATCTCCTACAATGAGCAGTTCTTC
TRBV7-2	TRBJ1-3	many	TRBD1	CASSLQQGVGNTIYF	TGTGCCAGCAGCTTACAACAGGGGGTTGGAAACACCATATATTTT
TRBV6-5	TRBJ2-2	many	-	CASSSLVDPTGELFF	TGTGCCAGCAGTTCCCTCGTTGACCCCACCGGGGAGCTGTTTTTT
TRBV5-1	TRBJ2-3	many	-	CASSLAGDTDTQYF	TGCGCCAGCAGCTTGGCGGGGGACACAGATACGCAGTATTTT
TRBV6-6	TRBJ1-2	many	-	CATSYDTGGYTF	TGTGCCACTTCATACGACACGGGTGGCTACACCTTC
TRBV20-1	TRBJ1-2	many	TRBD1	CSARTHGQGGYGYTF	TGCAGTGCTAGAACTCATGGACAGGGCGGCTATGGCTACACCTTC
TRBV20-1	TRBJ1-5	many	TRBD1	CSALGQLNQPQHF	TGCAGTGCCCTGGGACAGCTCAATCAGCCCCAGCATTTT
TRBV20-1	TRBJ2-5	many	TRBD2	CSVRGEETQYF	TGCAGTGTGCGGGGGGAAGAGACCCAGTACTTC
TRBV4-1	TRBJ2-7	many	-	CASSLQDISYEQYF	TGCGCCAGCAGCCTACAGGACATCTCATACGAGCAGTACTTC